This T cell receptor beta chain was sequenced during a study of T-cell reconstitution after alpha-beta-depleted transplantation in children. A TCRbeta library incorporating unique molecular identifiers was prepared. TCRdb re-called the PCR reads with MiXCR, one entry per CDR3 protein. This repertoire shows about 610,000 distinct CDR3 sequences, 10% found once; its top ten account for about 4%. V dropped 4 bases and J dropped 5 bases, with 12 bases sitting between them. The CDR3 totals 13 residues. CDR1 and CDR2 from the germline V gene are MNHNS and SASEGT. The chain recombines TRBV6-1 with TRBJ2-7, with D uncertain. This receptor was identified in a human donor who donated a stem cell graft to a child with acute myeloid leukemia. Source: PBMCs from the stem cell graft donor, taken from the stem cell graft. The CDR3 is CASSAPGPNEQYF. CDR3 nucleotide sequence: TGTGCCAGCAGTGCCCCCGGACCCAACGAGCAGTACTTC.